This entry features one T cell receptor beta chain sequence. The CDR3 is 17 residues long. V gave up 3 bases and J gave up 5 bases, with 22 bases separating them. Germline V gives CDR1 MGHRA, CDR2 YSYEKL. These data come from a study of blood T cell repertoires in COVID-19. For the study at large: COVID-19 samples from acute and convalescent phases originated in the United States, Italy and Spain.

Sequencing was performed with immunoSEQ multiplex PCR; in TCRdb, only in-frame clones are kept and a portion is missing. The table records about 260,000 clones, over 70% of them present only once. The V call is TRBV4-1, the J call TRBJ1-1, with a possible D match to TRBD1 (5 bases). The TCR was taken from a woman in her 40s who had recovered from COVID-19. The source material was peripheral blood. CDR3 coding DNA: TGCGCCAGCAGCCAGGGGAGGATAGGACACAAGAAGACTGAAGCTTTCTTT. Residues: CASSQGRIGHKKTEAFF.